This T cell receptor beta chain was documented in a study of blood T cell repertoires in COVID-19. Overall study: Spain, Italy and the United States supplied samples that represented acute and convalescent COVID-19. Nucleic acid was either cDNA or gDNA, and it came from T cells, B-cell-depleted T cells, or PBMCs.

Authors' methods: Quantification of nucleated cells was approximated via reference gene primer amplification. Clones were sequenced by immunoSEQ multiplex PCR, and TCRdb holds only the in-frame ones, with some missing. Clonal size and the V and J genes are those of that table, whereas D and trimming came from the DNA. This sample has about 120,000 clones, with approximately 70% found just once. The CDR3 is 14 residues long. The V segment lost 6 bases and the J segment 5 bases; nucleotides outside the gene matches: 7. The germline CDR1 and CDR2 sequences are MNHNY and SVGAGI (reference sequence). Sequencing used peripheral blood. The receptor comes from a woman aged 55-69 years with acute or convalescent COVID-19. This sequence joins TRBV6-6 and TRBJ1-5, with 7 bases matching TRBD1. The CDR3 loop reads CASSRQTGYQPQHF. In nucleotides, the CDR3 is TGTGCCAGCAGCCGACAGACAGGGTATCAGCCCCAGCATTTT.